Below are 32 T cell receptor beta chains sequenced from a single sample in a study of T-cell reconstitution after alpha-beta-depleted transplantation in children. Unique molecular identifiers were incorporated during preparation of the TCRbeta library. TCRdb reprocessed the PCR reads via MiXCR and lists one record per CDR3 protein. The data contain about 110,000 distinct CDR3 sequences, about 9.4% of them seen just once; the ten biggest clones take up 30% to 35%. Sequenced material: PBMCs, taken before TCRalphabeta/CD19-depleted stem cell transplant. The receptor source for this set is a boy aged 2 to 9 with acute lymphoblastic leukemia, due to receive a stem cell transplant.

The chain has TRBV10-3 and TRBJ2-1; TRBD1 matches at 9 bases. Germline loops: CDR1 ENHRY, CDR2 SYGVKD. V gave up 7 bases and J gave up 6 bases; unmatched junction bases: 7. The CDR3 is made up of 14 amino acids. The CDR3 region is CAITHGTGFNEQFF. CDR3 DNA: TGTGCCATCACTCACGGGACAGGGTTCAATGAGCAGTTCTTC.

This clonotype was seen only a few times. J is TRBJ2-7 and V is TRBV20-1, with TRBD1 as a possible D gene (5 bases). Trimming cost V 6 bases and J 3 bases, with 18 bases left between them. Per the germline V gene, CDR1 is DFQATT and CDR2 is SNEGSKA (reference sequence). The CDR3 sequence is 14 residues long. The CDR3 DNA reads as TGCAGTGCGACTGTGGGGCGGTCGAACTACGAGCAGTACTTC. As protein: CSATVGRSNYEQYF.

This clonotype came up a few times. The genes are TRBV11-3 and TRBJ2-3; possible D gene TRBD2, 6 bases. The CDR3 is made up of 15 amino acids. Per germline, CDR1 SGHNT and CDR2 YENEEA. V was shortened by 4 bases and J by 5 bases, with 16 bases between the two germline ends. The CDR3 nucleotides are TGTGCCAGCAGCTCTGAGGGTAGCGGAGGAGATACGCAGTATTTT. This encodes CASSSEGSGGDTQYF.

This chain links TRBV20-1 with TRBJ2-5; D is perhaps TRBD1 or TRBD2 (6 bases each). Germline CDR1 and CDR2: DFQATT and SNEGSKA (reference sequence). The CDR3 is made up of 14 amino acids. CDR3 in amino acids: CSSRFGGGQETQYF. Here the CDR3 DNA reads TGCAGCTCCCGCTTCGGGGGCGGTCAAGAGACCCAGTACTTC.

This clonotype was seen many times. The chain recombines TRBV7-2 with TRBJ2-1, with D uncertain. This CDR3 is built from 14 residues. V was shortened by 4 bases and J by 2 bases, with 9 bases between the two germline ends. Germline V gene sequence: CDR1 SGHTA, CDR2 FQGNSA. The DNA of the CDR3 is TGTGCCAGCAGCTATGGGTTTGCCTACAATGAGCAGTTCTTC. Translation gives CASSYGFAYNEQFF.

J is TRBJ2-2 and V is TRBV7-9; either TRBD1 or TRBD2 may fit D (6 bases each). Trimming removed 10 bases from V and 4 bases from J, with 13 bases in between. The CDR3 loop spans 13 amino acids. Germline-derived CDR1 and CDR2 are SEHNR and FQNEAQ (reference sequence). CDR3 protein: CAIGGGPTGELFF. The DNA of the CDR3 is TGTGCCATCGGTGGGGGGCCCACCGGGGAGCTGTTTTTT.

CDR3 residues: CASSFLGSDRTDTQYF. In DNA form, the CDR3 reads TGCGCCAGCAGCTTTCTTGGTTCAGACCGCACAGATACGCAGTATTTT. The chain joins TRBV5-1 to TRBJ2-3; D ambiguous. From germline, CDR1 is SGHRS and CDR2 YFSETQ. This CDR3 is built from 16 residues. The V and J ends lost 2 bases and 1 base respectively, with 14 bases between them.

This clonotype has a handful of counts. The gene calls are TRBV6-1 and TRBJ1-2; D not resolved. The CDR3 runs to 13 residues. Germline V gene sequence: CDR1 MNHNS, CDR2 SASEGT. V was clipped by 4 bases and J by 6 bases, with 12 bases between them. CDR3 sequence reads: CASSGGGRNGYTF. DNA of the CDR3: TGTGCCAGCAGTGGAGGAGGCAGGAATGGCTACACCTTC.

The rearrangement links TRBV14 to TRBJ2-1, with TRBD2 identical over 7 bases. The CDR3 consists of 15 residues. Losses at the gene ends were 5 bases for V and 6 bases for J; bases not matched to a gene: 10. Germline CDR1 SGHDN, CDR2 FVKESK. CDR3 coding DNA: TGTGCCAGCAGCGCTACGGGGTGGGGGGGCAATGAGCAGTTCTTC. Protein product: CASSATGWGGNEQFF.

This clonotype has just a few counts. CDR3 sequence: CATSQAGDVSYNEQFF. The CDR3, as DNA: TGTGCCACCAGTCAAGCGGGAGACGTCTCCTACAATGAGCAGTTCTTC. The chain links TRBV24-1 to TRBJ2-1, with 8 bases that match TRBD2. V was clipped by 6 bases and J by 0 bases; unmatched bases: 6. Germline CDR1 and CDR2: KGHDR and SFDVKD. The length of the CDR3 is 16 residues.

This clonotype was detected only a few times. The chain is built from TRBV5-1 and TRBJ2-2; D possibly corresponds to TRBD2 (5 bases). The CDR3 covers 14 residues. The germline V gene encodes CDR1 SGHRS and CDR2 YFSETQ. V lost 2 bases, J lost 4 bases, and 9 bases lay in between. Written as DNA, the CDR3 is TGCGCCAGCAGCTTCGGTGCGGGCACCGGGGAGCTGTTTTTT. Translated: CASSFGAGTGELFF.

This clonotype was recorded at least ten times. The chain links TRBV12-3 or TRBV12-4 to TRBJ1-1, with D tentatively TRBD1 (5 bases). With 5 bases removed from V and 10 bases from J, the gap between germline ends came to 20 bases. The CDR3 totals 14 residues. CDR3 region: CASSPGTALRRAFF. The CDR3 DNA sequence: TGTGCCAGCAGTCCCGGGACCGCCCTACGGAGAGCTTTCTTT.

This clonotype was seen many times. The chain links TRBV6-1 to TRBJ2-3; 12 bases line up with TRBD2. Trimming removed 8 bases from V and 2 bases from J; junction bases left unmatched: 17. There are 19 residues in the CDR3. Germline V CDR1 and CDR2: MNHNS, SASEGT. The CDR3 protein is CASRTATSGRLPSTDTQYF. The CDR3 nucleotides are TGTGCCAGCCGTACAGCGACTAGCGGGAGACTCCCGTCCACAGATACGCAGTATTTT.

This clonotype was counted ten times or more. The chain employs TRBV6-5 and TRBJ2-1; 10 nucleotides match TRBD2. The trim removed 2 bases at V and 2 bases at J, leaving 3 bases unmatched. The CDR3 runs to 16 residues. Germline CDR1 MNHEY, CDR2 SVGAGI. The CDR3 DNA sequence: TGTGCCAGCAGTTACCTGGGACTAGCGACCTACAATGAGCAGTTCTTC. Translated: CASSYLGLATYNEQFF.

The rearrangement uses TRBV5-1 and TRBJ2-1; possibly TRBD2 for D (6 bases). This CDR3 spans 17 amino acids. V lost 2 bases to trimming and J lost 1 base, with 16 bases between them. Germline V lookup: CDR1 SGHRS, CDR2 YFSETQ. In DNA form, the CDR3 reads TGCGCCAGCAGCTTCTCCCGAACGGGAGTGTCCTACAATGAGCAGTTCTTC. Translated: CASSFSRTGVSYNEQFF.

The J gene is TRBJ2-5, the V gene TRBV19; D assignment may be TRBD1 or TRBD2 (5 bases each). Germline CDR1 LNHDA, CDR2 SQIVND (reference sequence). Trimming removed 6 bases at V and 2 bases at J, with 13 bases between. This CDR3 has 14 residues. CDR3 sequence: CASSHRGPQETQYF. The CDR3 DNA reads as TGTGCCAGTAGCCATAGGGGACCTCAAGAGACCCAGTACTTC.

This clonotype appeared a few times. The genes are TRBV5-1 and TRBJ2-5; the match to TRBD2 covers 9 bases. Germline V CDR1 and CDR2: SGHRS, YFSETQ. The CDR3 loop spans 13 amino acids. CDR3 DNA: TGCGCTTCCAGCGGGAGGACCCAAGAGACCCAGTACTTC. Translated: CASSGRTQETQYF.

The chain is built from TRBV6-6 and TRBJ2-1, with a weak D call TRBD1 (7 bases). Germline V gives CDR1 MNHNY, CDR2 SVGAGI (reference sequence). Trimming cost V 9 bases and J 9 bases, with 15 bases left between them. The CDR3 is made up of 12 amino acids. The CDR3 here is CASGGQGGEQFF. DNA of the CDR3: TGTGCCAGTGGGGGGCAGGGGGGTGAGCAGTTCTTC.

The chain combines TRBV28 with TRBJ2-7; D not certain. CDR1 is MDHEN, CDR2 SYDVKM, per germline. V was pared by 6 bases and J by 7 bases, with 13 bases between. This CDR3 contains 12 residues. CDR3 loop: CASSRGVREQYF. CDR3 sequence (DNA): TGTGCCAGCAGCCGAGGCGTGCGGGAGCAGTACTTC. The complete variable domain, with remaining parts taken from reference TRBV28 and TRBJ2-7, reads DVKVTQSSRYLVKRTGEKVFLECVQDMDHENMFWYRQDPGLGLRLIYFSYDVKMKEKGDIPEGYSVSREKKERFSLILESASTNQTSMYLCASSRGVREQYFGPGTRLTVT.

This clonotype was picked up one time. The chain recombines TRBV4-1 with TRBJ2-2; TRBD2 agrees at 11 bases. Per the germline V gene, CDR1 is MGHRA and CDR2 is YSYEKL. The ends lost 3 bases at V and 8 bases at J; junction bases unmatched: 5. The CDR3 has 15 residues. The CDR3 is CASSQSSGRPGELFF. CDR3 nucleotide sequence: TGCGCCAGCAGCCAGTCTAGCGGGAGGCCTGGGGAGCTGTTTTTT.

In this sample, this clonotype turned up a few times. V gene TRBV7-9 combines with J gene TRBJ1-1, with a possible D match to TRBD1 (6 bases). The V end lost 3 bases, the J end lost 0 bases, and 11 bases lay between the germline ends. CDR3 length equals 15 residues. Germline CDR1 is SEHNR and CDR2 is FQNEAQ (reference sequence). The CDR3 spells CASSFYGQLNTEAFF. Here the CDR3 DNA reads TGTGCCAGCAGCTTTTACGGACAGCTGAACACTGAAGCTTTCTTT.

The table lists this clonotype with many counts. The gene calls are TRBV5-1 and TRBJ2-7, with D perhaps matching TRBD2 (7 bases). The V end was cut by 7 bases, the J end by 4 bases, with 21 bases between. Germline lookup yields CDR1 SGHRS and CDR2 YFSETQ. The CDR3 is 15 residues long. CDR3 sequence: CASGEAGAQGYEQYF. The CDR3 DNA is TGCGCCAGCGGCGAGGCGGGGGCCCAGGGATACGAGCAGTACTTC.

The chain employs TRBV27 and TRBJ2-2; D is possibly TRBD1 (5 bases). CDR1 and CDR2 from the germline V gene are MNHEY and SMNVEV (reference sequence). Trimming cost V 4 bases and J 1 base, with 13 bases left between them. The CDR3 totals 16 residues. CDR3 protein: CASSYYRQLNTGELFF. Written as DNA, the CDR3 is TGTGCCAGCAGTTATTATCGACAGCTGAACACCGGGGAGCTGTTTTTT.

This clonotype was seen repeatedly, ten times or more. The V gene is TRBV5-4, the J gene TRBJ2-5; no definite D call. Germline assignment: CDR1 SGHNT and CDR2 YYREEE (reference sequence). The CDR3 extends over 14 amino acids. V gave up 1 base and J gave up 0 bases, with 7 bases separating them. CDR3 region: CASSLPDYQETQYF. CDR3 in DNA: TGTGCCAGCAGCTTGCCAGACTACCAAGAGACCCAGTACTTC.

The table lists this clonotype with many counts. CDR3 bases: TGTGCCAGCAGTCCGCGACAGCAGAGCTATAATTCACCCCTCCACTTT. Translating gives CASSPRQQSYNSPLHF. J is TRBJ1-6 and V is TRBV12-3 or TRBV12-4; D might be TRBD1 (5 bases). The CDR3 is 16 amino acids. The V gene lost 5 bases and the J gene lost 3 bases, with 14 bases spanning the gap.

This clonotype came up many times. The chain joins TRBV11-2 to TRBJ2-3, with 15 bases aligning to TRBD2. V shed 5 bases, J shed 2 bases, and the junction held 11 bases outside the gene matches. The CDR3 has 19 residues. The germline CDR1 and CDR2 sequences are SGHAT and FQNNGV. CDR3 protein: CASSLGLAGGLFYTDTQYF. The CDR3 coding sequence is TGTGCCAGCAGCCTGGGACTAGCGGGGGGATTATTCTACACAGATACGCAGTATTTT.

This clonotype was recorded at least ten times. The chain is built from TRBV7-6 and TRBJ1-6, with D tentatively TRBD1 (6 bases). The germline gives CDR1 SGHVS, CDR2 FNYEAQ. This CDR3 is 15 amino acids long. With 3 bases removed from V and 7 bases from J, the gap between germline ends came to 13 bases. The chain's CDR3 is CASSLYRDRNSPLHF. The CDR3 bases are TGTGCCAGCAGCTTGTACAGGGACCGAAATTCACCCCTCCACTTT.

This clonotype was seen more than once but under ten times. This chain connects TRBV25-1 to TRBJ2-1; D call uncertain. Germline lookup yields CDR1 MGHDK and CDR2 SYGVNS. The V and J ends lost 7 bases and 5 bases respectively, with 15 bases between them. CDR3 size: 14 residues. CDR3 nucleotide sequence: TGTGCCAGCACCAAACACAGTCGGAACAATGAGCAGTTCTTC. Protein: CASTKHSRNNEQFF.

This clonotype was recorded once. The genes are TRBV7-8 and TRBJ2-7; perhaps TRBD2 as D (6 bases). This CDR3 contains 17 residues. Germline values: CDR1 SGHVS, CDR2 FQNEAQ. Trimming stripped 5 bases from V and 3 bases from J, with 23 bases between. The CDR3: CASSPREMGEGFYEQYF. The CDR3, as DNA: TGTGCCAGCAGCCCACGGGAGATGGGGGAAGGGTTCTACGAGCAGTACTTC.

This clonotype was picked up many times. This sequence joins TRBV6-1 and TRBJ1-5; maybe TRBD1 (6 bases). CDR1 MNHNS and CDR2 SASEGT come from the germline V gene. The V and J ends lost 2 bases and 3 bases respectively, with 11 bases between them. The CDR3 extends over 15 amino acids. CDR3 loop: CASSELTGINQPQHF. Written as DNA, the CDR3 is TGTGCCAGCAGTGAACTGACAGGAATCAATCAGCCCCAGCATTTT.

This sequence joins TRBV11-2 and TRBJ2-1, with D tentatively TRBD2 (6 bases). Germline V gene sequence: CDR1 SGHAT, CDR2 FQNNGV. The V end was cut by 5 bases, the J end by 9 bases, with 20 bases between. The CDR3 contains 15 residues. DNA of the CDR3: TGTGCCAGCAGCCACCCACGGGGCCCCGGGGGTGAGCAGTTCTTC. It yields the protein CASSHPRGPGGEQFF.

This clonotype was counted between two and nine times. The V call is TRBV27, the J call TRBJ2-7, with 7 bases matching TRBD2. V was clipped by 5 bases and J by 5 bases; unmatched bases: 9. The CDR3 covers 14 residues. Germline V gene sequence: CDR1 MNHEY, CDR2 SMNVEV (reference sequence). The CDR3, as DNA: TGTGCCAGCAGTCGCGGGAGTCTGCGAAACGAGCAGTACTTC. Its translation: CASSRGSLRNEQYF.